This T cell receptor (beta chain) derives from a study of T cells in Graves' hyperthyroidism and ophthalmopathy. Researchers took RNA transcripts and amplified the TCR beta CDR3 regions from them. Researchers ran a first-round RT-PCR on the TCR CDR3 using the HTBI primer set. TCRdb fed the multiplex PCR reads into MiXCR, producing one record per CDR3 protein. The profile shows hundreds of thousands of distinct CDR3 sequences, around a quarter of them singletons. The study included ophthalmopathy patients with Clinical Activity Score at least 3, NOSPECS grade at least 4 and duration under 3 months. Pregnant or lactating patients were excluded, as were those with uncontrolled infection or other autoimmune disease. This clonotype was detected only once. The antigen remains unidentified. Whole-study results and caveats: Classification by a 13 V-J model distinguished ophthalmopathy from stable hyperthyroidism.

Between the trimmed V and J ends, which lost 4 bases and 0 bases, there was a span of 10 bases. CDR1 is MNHEY, CDR2 SVGEGT, per germline. The CDR3 consists of 15 residues. This sequence originates from a woman between 25 and 40 years old with Graves' ophthalmopathy. The chain carries TRBV6-2 or TRBV6-3 and TRBJ1-5, with no clear D. Source material: blood. In DNA form, the CDR3 reads TGTGCCAGCAGTTCCAGCTATTATAGCAATCAGCCCCAGCATTTT. Its protein product is CASSSSYYSNQPQHF.